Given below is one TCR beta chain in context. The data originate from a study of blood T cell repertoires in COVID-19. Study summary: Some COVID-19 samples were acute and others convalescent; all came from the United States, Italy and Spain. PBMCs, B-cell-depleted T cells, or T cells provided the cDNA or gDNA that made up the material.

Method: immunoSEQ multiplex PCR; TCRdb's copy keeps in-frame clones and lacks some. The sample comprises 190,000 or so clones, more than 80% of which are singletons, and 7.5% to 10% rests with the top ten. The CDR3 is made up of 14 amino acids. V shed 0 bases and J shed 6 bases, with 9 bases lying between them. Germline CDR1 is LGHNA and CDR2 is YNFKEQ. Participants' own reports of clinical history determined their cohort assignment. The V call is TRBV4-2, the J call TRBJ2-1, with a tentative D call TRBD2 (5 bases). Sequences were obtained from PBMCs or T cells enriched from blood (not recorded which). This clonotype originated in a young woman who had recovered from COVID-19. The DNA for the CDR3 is TGTGCCAGCAGCCAAGATGTACGGGGCAATGAGCAGTTCTTC. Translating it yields CASSQDVRGNEQFF.